The 16 T cell receptor beta chains below all came from one sample that was sequenced in a study of blood T cell repertoires in COVID-19. Clones were read by immunoSEQ multiplex PCR, and TCRdb kept only the in-frame ones, dropping some. The table has 150,000 to 200,000 clones, about 81% seen once; the top ten hold almost 8.5%. Sequenced sample: peripheral blood. These receptors came from a woman between 65 and 79 years old with acute or convalescent COVID-19.

V and J are TRBV10-3 and TRBJ1-3; D gene ambiguous. Per the germline V gene, CDR1 is ENHRY and CDR2 is SYGVKD. With 2 bases removed from V and 0 bases from J, the gap between germline ends came to 14 bases. This CDR3 has 17 amino acids. CDR3 coding DNA: TGTGCCATCAGTGAGCTCTTATTAGTCGACTCTGGAAACACCATATATTTT. As protein: CAISELLLVDSGNTIYF.

The V and J genes are TRBV3-1 (or the pseudogene TRBV3-2) and TRBJ1-1; perhaps TRBD1 as D (6 bases). With 0 bases removed from V and 4 bases from J, the gap between germline ends came to 12 bases. From germline, CDR1 is LGHDT and CDR2 YNNKEL (reference sequence). There are 15 residues in the CDR3. The CDR3 DNA sequence: TGTGCCAGCAGCCAAGATCAGGCGACAGGCACTGAAGCTTTCTTT. Translation gives CASSQDQATGTEAFF.

The rearrangement joins TRBV28 to TRBJ1-1, with TRBD1 identical over 9 bases. Germline CDR1 MDHEN, CDR2 SYDVKM. The V and J ends lost 8 bases and 1 base, in that order; junction bases with no gene match: 5. This CDR3 is built from 14 residues. CDR3 DNA: TGTGCCAGCCCCAAGGACAGGGGGAACACTGAAGCTTTCTTT. It is translated as CASPKDRGNTEAFF.

This clone showed up just a few times. The chain is built from TRBV6-2 or TRBV6-3 and TRBJ1-1, with D perhaps TRBD1 (6 bases). This CDR3 is built from 15 residues. Trimming took off 0 bases at V and 1 base at J, with 9 bases between the two ends. Germline values: CDR1 MNHEY, CDR2 SVGEGT. In DNA form, the CDR3 reads TGTGCCAGCAGTTACTCTGTCAGGGGGAACACTGAAGCTTTCTTT. Protein: CASSYSVRGNTEAFF.

This clone has just a few counts. The chain uses TRBV1 and TRBJ2-7; the DNA was not used to check the table's D call, TRBD1. TRBV1 constitutes a pseudogene. This CDR3 contains 16 residues. The CDR3, as DNA: TGCACCAGCAGCCACCACCAGGGGGCGCGGTCCTACGAGCAGTACTTC. It codes for CTSSHHQGARSYEQYF.

This chain uses TRBV5-1 with TRBJ2-3; 13 bases are a match to TRBD2. CDR1 and CDR2 from the germline V gene are SGHRS and YFSETQ. Trimming removed 3 bases from V and 5 bases from J; junction bases left unmatched: 12. This CDR3 spans 18 amino acids. This chain's CDR3 is CASSSTSGGAGGKDTQYF. The CDR3 DNA is TGCGCCAGCAGCTCCACTAGCGGGGGGGCCGGGGGAAAAGATACGCAGTATTTT.

The genes are TRBV28 and TRBJ1-2; D might be TRBD1 (6 bases). This CDR3 is 13 amino acids long. Germline CDR1 is MDHEN and CDR2 is SYDVKM. The V end was cut by 6 bases, the J end by 1 base, with 9 bases between. The DNA of the CDR3 is TGTGCCAGCAGGACAGGAGGTAACTATGGCTACACCTTC. Protein: CASRTGGNYGYTF.

The rearrangement uses TRBV5-1 and TRBJ2-7; D is unresolved. The germline V gene has CDR1 SGHRS and CDR2 YFSETQ. V was shortened by 0 bases and J by 7 bases, with 17 bases between the two germline ends. CDR3 length: 15 amino acids. The CDR3 coding sequence is TGCGCCAGCAGCTTGGGACGTTCCGTATCGGGTGAGCAGTACTTC. This translates into CASSLGRSVSGEQYF.

The gene calls are TRBV7-2 and TRBJ2-5; the match to TRBD2 covers 11 bases. With 1 base clipped from V and 1 base from J, the junction kept 2 bases outside the gene matches. The CDR3 is 16 amino acids. CDR1 SGHTA and CDR2 FQGNSA come from the germline V gene. The CDR3 region is CASSLGLAGSQETQYF. CDR3 DNA sequence: TGTGCCAGCAGCTTAGGACTAGCGGGGTCCCAAGAGACCCAGTACTTC.

The V call is TRBV19, the J call TRBJ2-1, with 14 bases lining up with TRBD2. The CDR3 has 16 residues. With V trimmed by 5 bases and J by 8 bases, 8 bases remained unmatched. CDR1 is LNHDA, CDR2 SQIVND, per germline (reference sequence). This CDR3 is CASSQGTSGRGHEQFF. The CDR3 DNA sequence: TGTGCCAGTAGTCAGGGGACTAGCGGGAGAGGGCATGAGCAGTTCTTC.

The chain joins TRBV7-2 to TRBJ2-1; a weak D match, TRBD2 (7 bases). The ends were cut back, 5 bases at V and 6 bases at J, with 17 bases in the middle. CDR1 is SGHTA, CDR2 FQGNSA, per germline. The CDR3 contains 15 residues. The CDR3 protein is CASSARRGGTNEQFF. As DNA, the CDR3 is TGTGCCAGCAGCGCCCGAAGGGGGGGAACCAATGAGCAGTTCTTC.

The V gene is TRBV28, the J gene TRBJ2-7, with TRBD1 as a possible D gene (5 bases). V gave up 4 bases and J gave up 2 bases, with 18 bases separating them. Germline assignment: CDR1 MDHEN and CDR2 SYDVKM. The length of the CDR3 is 16 residues. CDR3 DNA: TGTGCCAGCAGTTCACCAAAGAAACAGGTTACCTACGAGCAGTACTTC. It specifies CASSSPKKQVTYEQYF.

V and J are TRBV9 and TRBJ2-7, with D possibly being TRBD2 (6 bases). The CDR3 totals 15 residues. Trimming removed 0 bases at V and 2 bases at J, with 12 bases between. The germline V gene encodes CDR1 SGDLS and CDR2 YYNGEE. The CDR3 nucleotides are TGTGCCAGCAGCGTAGGCGGGACCAGCCCCTACGAGCAGTACTTC. Protein product: CASSVGGTSPYEQYF.

This clone was detected once. The V call is TRBV30, the J call TRBJ1-5; weak D call: TRBD1 (6 bases). V was pared by 3 bases and J by 2 bases, with 8 bases between. Germline assignment: CDR1 GTSNPN and CDR2 SVGIG (reference sequence). The CDR3 sequence is 13 residues long. As DNA, the CDR3 is TGTGCCTGGAGGACAGGTGGCAATCAGCCCCAGCATTTT. This gives the protein CAWRTGGNQPQHF.

This clone was counted at least ten times. V gene TRBV5-6 combines with J gene TRBJ2-7; 7 nucleotides agree with TRBD1. This CDR3 comprises 17 residues. Trimming cost V 4 bases and J 0 bases; bases outside gene matches: 13. Germline V gene lookup returns CDR1 SGHDT and CDR2 YYEEEE. This CDR3 reads CASSRGAGTAYSYEQYF. The CDR3 bases are TGTGCCAGCAGCCGGGGAGCCGGGACAGCTTACTCCTACGAGCAGTACTTC.

V is TRBV9 and J is TRBJ1-2; TRBD1 matches 7 bases. From germline, CDR1 is SGDLS and CDR2 YYNGEE. CDR3 length: 12 residues. The trim removed 4 bases at V and 7 bases at J, leaving 4 bases unmatched. CDR3 sequence: CASSTGQVGYTF. The CDR3 DNA follows: TGTGCCAGCAGCACTGGACAGGTTGGCTACACCTTC. Complete variable domain (other parts from reference TRBV9 and TRBJ1-2): DSGVTQTPKHLITATGQRVTLRCSPRSGDLSVYWYQQSLDQGLQFLIQYYNGEERAKGNILERFSAQQFPDLHSELNLSSLELGDSALYFCASSTGQVGYTFGSGTRLTVV.